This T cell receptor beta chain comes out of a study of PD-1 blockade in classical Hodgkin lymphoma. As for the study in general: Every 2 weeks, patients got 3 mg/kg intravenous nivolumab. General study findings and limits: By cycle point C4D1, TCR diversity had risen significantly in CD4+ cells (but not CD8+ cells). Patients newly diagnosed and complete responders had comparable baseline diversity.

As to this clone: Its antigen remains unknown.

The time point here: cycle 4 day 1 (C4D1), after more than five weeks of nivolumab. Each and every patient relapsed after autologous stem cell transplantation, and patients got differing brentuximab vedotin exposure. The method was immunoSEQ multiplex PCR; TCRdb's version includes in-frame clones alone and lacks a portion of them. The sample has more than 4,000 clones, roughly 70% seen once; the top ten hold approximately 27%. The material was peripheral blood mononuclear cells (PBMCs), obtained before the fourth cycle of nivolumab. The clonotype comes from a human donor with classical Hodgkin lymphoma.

CDR3 protein: CASSLAFGGPHRETQYF. CDR3 sequence (DNA): TGTGCCAGCAGCTTGGCCTTCGGGGGGCCGCACCGGGAGACCCAGTACTTC. The chain employs TRBV5-4 and TRBJ2-5; a possible D gene is TRBD2 (7 bases). The germline gives CDR1 SGHNT, CDR2 YYREEE (reference sequence). Trimming shortened V by 0 bases and J by 5 bases, and 20 bases separated the two germline ends. CDR3 length: 17 amino acids.